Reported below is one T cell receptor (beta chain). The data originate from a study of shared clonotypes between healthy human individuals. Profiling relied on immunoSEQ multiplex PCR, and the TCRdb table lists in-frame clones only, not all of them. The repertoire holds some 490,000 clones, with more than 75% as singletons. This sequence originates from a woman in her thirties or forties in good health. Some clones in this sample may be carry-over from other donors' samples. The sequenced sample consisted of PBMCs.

DNA of the CDR3: TGTGCCAGCAGCTTACAGAGGAACACTGAAGCTTTCTTT. Translating it yields CASSLQRNTEAFF. This rearrangement joins TRBV7-8 to TRBJ1-1; no firm D call. V lost 2 bases and J 1 base, leaving 5 bases between the germline ends. The length of the CDR3 is 13 residues. The germline gives CDR1 SGHVS, CDR2 FQNEAQ.